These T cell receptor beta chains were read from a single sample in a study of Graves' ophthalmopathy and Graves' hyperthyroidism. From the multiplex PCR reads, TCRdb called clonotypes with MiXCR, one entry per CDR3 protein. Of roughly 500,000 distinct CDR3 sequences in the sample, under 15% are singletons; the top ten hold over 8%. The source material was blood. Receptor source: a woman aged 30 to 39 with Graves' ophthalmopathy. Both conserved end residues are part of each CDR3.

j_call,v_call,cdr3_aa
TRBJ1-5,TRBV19,CASTKTGVGNQPQHF
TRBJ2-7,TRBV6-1,CASRRGTSGSDEQYF
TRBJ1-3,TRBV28,CASSKGAQRGNTIYF
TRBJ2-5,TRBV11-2,CASSLWTQQGETQYF
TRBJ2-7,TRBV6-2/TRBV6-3,CASRNYRGHEQYF
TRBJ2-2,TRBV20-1,CSARDPATGELFF
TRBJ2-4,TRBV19,CASSIGPGQNIQYF
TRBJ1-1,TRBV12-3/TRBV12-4,CASSLRGRRNTEAFF
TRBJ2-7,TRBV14,CASSQGFGYEQYF
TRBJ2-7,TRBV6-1,CASTTGSPYEQYF
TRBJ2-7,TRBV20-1,CSASGPAGEQYF
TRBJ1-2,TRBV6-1,CASSRGQPDGYTF
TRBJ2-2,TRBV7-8,CASSELTGANTGELFF
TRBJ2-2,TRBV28,CASSFGSGARAGELFF
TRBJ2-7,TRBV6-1,CASSERGHEQYF
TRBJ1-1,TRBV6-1,CASSEPRDRVVFPEAFF
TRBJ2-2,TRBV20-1,CSARGVSGTNTGELFF
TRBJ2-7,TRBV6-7,CASSPTPPTYRGTGPFYEQYF
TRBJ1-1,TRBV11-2,CASSLDLGGTEAFF
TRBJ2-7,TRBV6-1,CASSEWAGAAYEQYF
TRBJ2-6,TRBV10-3,CAISVTRVPSGANVLTF
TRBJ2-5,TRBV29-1,CSVCIQGGVEETQYF
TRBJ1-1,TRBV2,CASSALGQGNAEAFF
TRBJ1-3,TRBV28,CASAMDLDTIYF
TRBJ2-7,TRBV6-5,CASSYVARVGEQYF
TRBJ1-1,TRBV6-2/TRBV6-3,CASSPWTIGTEAFF
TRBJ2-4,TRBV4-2,CASSQWNRGLAKNIQYF